This is a list of T cell receptor beta chains from one sample in a study of cytomegalovirus exposure and HLA in healthy donors. Only in-frame clones appear in the TCRdb table, and some are missing; sequencing was by immunoSEQ multiplex PCR. The sample carries over 110,000 clones, around 82% recorded once. The material sequenced was PBMCs. These receptors originate from a woman aged 18-29 years in good health and CMV-seropositive. The CDR3 runs from the conserved cysteine through the conserved F or W. The D gene is left open where the match is weak. Not all rows give a size; the values are once, few, many and, for expanded clones, a class.

j_call v_call clone_size d_call cdr3_nt cdr3_aa
TRBJ2-7 TRBV28 NA NA TGTGCCAGCAGTTTTGACAGCCCCTACGAGCAGTACTTC CASSFDSPYEQYF
TRBJ1-4 TRBV28 NA NA TGTGCCAGCAGTTCCAGGGGTGAAATGGGTGAAAAACTGTTTTTT CASSSRGEMGEKLFF
TRBJ1-1 TRBV19 few TRBD1 TGTGCCAGTAGCCGGGACAGGCAAAACACTGAAGCTTTCTTT CASSRDRQNTEAFF
TRBJ1-5 TRBV19 NA TRBD1 TGTGCCAGTACCCGGACAGGGGAAAATCAGCCCCAGCATTTT CASTRTGENQPQHF
TRBJ2-1 TRBV6-1 NA TRBD2 TGTGCCAGCAGTGCGGCAGGGAGGGCGCGGGGGGTTTCCTACAATGAGCAGTTCTTC CASSAAGRARGVSYNEQFF
TRBJ2-1 TRBV7-6 NA TRBD2 TGTGCCAGCAGCTTAGCGCCGCTAGCGGCGGATGAGCAGTTCTTC CASSLAPLAADEQFF
TRBJ2-5 TRBV2 NA TRBD2 TGTGCCAGCAGTGGGGGGACTAGACGGGAGACCCAGTACTTC CASSGGTRRETQYF
TRBJ2-5 TRBV28 few NA TGTGCCAGCAGTTCCGACCTAGGACTTTCTAGGACCCAGTACTTC CASSSDLGLSRTQYF
TRBJ2-7 TRBV5-4 NA TRBD2 TGTGCCAGCAGCCCTAGCGGGGGGGCGACCTACGAGCAGTACTTC CASSPSGGATYEQYF
TRBJ1-1 TRBV11-2 NA NA TGTGCCAGCAGGACAAAAGGCACTGAAGCTTTCTTT CASRTKGTEAFF
TRBJ2-2 TRBV6-1 NA TRBD2 TGTGCCAGCAGTGAATCCGGGGGGGCCTGGGAGCTGTTTTTT CASSESGGAWELFF
TRBJ1-1 TRBV6-5 NA NA TGTGCCAGCAGTTACGAGCCCGGGGACACTGAAGCTTTCTTT CASSYEPGDTEAFF
TRBJ2-1 TRBV29-1 NA NA TGCAGCGTTGGTGTTTCGGGGTCCAAGTACAATGAGCAGTTCTTC CSVGVSGSKYNEQFF
TRBJ2-1 TRBV11-2 NA NA TGTGCCAGCAGCCTTTCGCCCCCGGGAGCCTATTTCTTC CASSLSPPGAYFF
TRBJ1-5 TRBV7-2 NA NA TGTGCCAGCAGCTCCTTTAGCAATCAGCCCCAGCATTTT CASSSFSNQPQHF
TRBJ1-2 TRBV15 NA NA TGTGCCACCAGCAGAGTAGGGGGACATGGCACCTTC CATSRVGGHGTF
TRBJ2-7 TRBV7-9 once TRBD2 TGTGCCAGCAGCACATGGCGGCTCGGACTAGCGGGACAAACCTACGAGCAGTACTTC CASSTWRLGLAGQTYEQYF
TRBJ2-3 TRBV6-6 once NA TGTGCCAGCAGTTCACCAGCGGATAGCACAGATACGCAGTATTTT CASSSPADSTDTQYF
TRBJ2-3 TRBV9 few TRBD1 TGTGCCAGCAGCCCACGGACAGGGGGGGATACGCAGTATTTT CASSPRTGGDTQYF
TRBJ1-2 TRBV6-5 NA TRBD1 TGTGCCAGCAGTTACTCTACCACCGGGACAGTCTATGGCTACACCTTC CASSYSTTGTVYGYTF
TRBJ2-7 TRBV11-2 NA NA TGTGCCAGCAGCCCCTCGGGGAGGTCTCACTACGAGCAGTACTTC CASSPSGRSHYEQYF
TRBJ1-3 TRBV6-5 NA NA TGTGCCAGCAGTTACGAGGGAGTCAGCTCTGGAAACACCATATATTTT CASSYEGVSSGNTIYF
TRBJ2-3 TRBV10-3 NA NA TGTGCCATACCGCGCGCAGATACGCAGTATTTT CAIPRADTQYF
TRBJ1-2 TRBV4-1 NA NA TGCGCCAGCAGCCCCTCTCCCCCACTACTCAGGGGCGGCTATGGCTACACCTTC CASSPSPPLLRGGYGYTF
TRBJ2-7 TRBV19 few TRBD1 TGTGCCAGTAGCAGGACAGGGGGCTCCTACGAGCAGTACTTC CASSRTGGSYEQYF
TRBJ1-4 TRBV2 once NA TGTGCCAGCACCCGGACACCAACTAATGAAAAACTGTTTTTT CASTRTPTNEKLFF
TRBJ1-6 TRBV15 NA NA TGTGCCACCAGCAGGGAAACAGGGTTGAATTCACCCCTCCACTTT CATSRETGLNSPLHF
TRBJ1-5 TRBV27 once TRBD1 TGTGCCAGCACCTCAATTACAGGGGCGGATTTCACTCAGCCCCAGCATTTT CASTSITGADFTQPQHF
TRBJ1-1 TRBV4-3 few NA TGCGCCAGCAGCCAAGTTGTGGGGGCTGTCACTGAAGCTTTCTTT CASSQVVGAVTEAFF
TRBJ2-7 TRBV7-6 NA TRBD1 TGTGCCAGCAGCCGACTCAAACCGGGACAGGGATCACCTCTCTCCTACGAGCAGTACTTC CASSRLKPGQGSPLSYEQYF
TRBJ1-2 TRBV28 few TRBD1 TGTGCCAGCAGTCCTACAGGGGGAACCTATGGCTACACCTTC CASSPTGGTYGYTF
TRBJ1-1 TRBV7-9 NA NA TGTGCCAGCAGCTTTCGGCAGGGGCCGAACACTGAAGCTTTCTTT CASSFRQGPNTEAFF
TRBJ2-2 TRBV18 NA NA TGTGCCAGCTCACAAAGTCAACTAGAATCCGGGGAGCTGTTTTTT CASSQSQLESGELFF
TRBJ2-7 TRBV6-5 NA NA TGTGCCAGCAGGGGGAGTTGGGGAACCTACGAGCAGTACTTC CASRGSWGTYEQYF
TRBJ2-7 TRBV7-9 NA NA TGTGCCAGCAGCGCGGGAACTTTGGGAGAGCAGTACTTC CASSAGTLGEQYF
TRBJ2-2 TRBV11-2 NA NA TGTGCCAGCACCCTCGGTCGGGGGGCAACCGGGGAGCTGTTTTTT CASTLGRGATGELFF
TRBJ1-6 TRBV5-1 NA NA TGCGCCAGCAGCTTACGACATGGTGGGAGCTCCTATAATTCACCCCTCCACTTT CASSLRHGGSSYNSPLHF
TRBJ2-2 TRBV28 NA NA TGTGCCAGCAGTTTAAGCAAGAACACCGGGGAGCTGTTTTTT CASSLSKNTGELFF
TRBJ2-7 TRBV4-3 NA TRBD1 TGCGCCAGCAGCCAAGATCCCAGGGGGCAAGGAGAGCAGTACTTC CASSQDPRGQGEQYF
TRBJ1-2 TRBV25-1 NA TRBD1 TGTGCCAGCAGTGGAAAATGGGACAGGAGTTACTATGGCTACACCTTC CASSGKWDRSYYGYTF
TRBJ2-5 TRBV9 NA NA TGTGCCAGCAGCACCAGCACAGGGATCCAAGAGACCCAGTACTTC CASSTSTGIQETQYF